These 25 T cell receptor beta chains were sequenced from one sample in a study of CD8 T cells in ankylosing spondylitis. Findings and limits, study-wide: There was a TCR beta motif, made of several highly homologous variants, that appeared characteristic of ankylosing spondylitis blood.

These receptors lack a known antigen. TCRdb recomputed calls from the 5' RACE reads with MiXCR, one row per CDR3 protein. The repertoire holds around 770,000 distinct CDR3 sequences, with roughly 19% as singletons. The sample taken for sequencing was blood, either unsorted or a sorted T cell fraction (not recorded which). The receptors were sampled from a male donor with ankylosing spondylitis.

The rearrangement uses TRBV4-2 and TRBJ2-3; a possible D gene is TRBD2 (5 bases). The CDR3 contains 15 residues. Germline CDR1 and CDR2: LGHNA and YNFKEQ. V lost 4 bases and J lost 5, with 16 bases in between. CDR3 in amino acids: CASSRSDVAGDTQYF. CDR3 sequence (DNA): TGTGCCAGCAGCCGCTCGGATGTGGCGGGAGATACGCAGTATTTT.

This sequence joins TRBV27 and TRBJ1-1; TRBD1 matches 8 bases. The J segment lost 5 bases and the V segment lost 6 bases, leaving 8 bases of the junction unmatched. This CDR3 spans 14 amino acids. Germline CDR1 is MNHEY and CDR2 is SMNVEV (reference sequence). CDR3: CASSMTGVETEAFF. The CDR3 region has the DNA TGTGCCAGCAGCATGACAGGGGTCGAAACTGAAGCTTTCTTT.

This clonotype was seen more than once but under ten times. V is TRBV20-1 and J is TRBJ1-1; D unresolved. The CDR3 totals 14 residues. Trimming pared 0 bases from V and 8 bases from J, leaving 16 bases between. Germline lookup yields CDR1 DFQATT and CDR2 SNEGSKA (reference sequence). CDR3 loop: CSARDVQKILEAFF. CDR3 in DNA: TGCAGTGCTAGAGATGTACAGAAAATACTAGAAGCTTTCTTT.

This clonotype was seen repeatedly, ten times or more. The chain is built from TRBV4-2 and TRBJ2-1; 9 nucleotides line up with TRBD2. Per the germline V gene, CDR1 is LGHNA and CDR2 is YNFKEQ. J gave up 7 bases and V 3 bases, and 10 bases lay outside the gene matches. The CDR3 runs to 16 residues. The CDR3 loop is CASSQSGTSRKNEQFF. The CDR3 region has the DNA TGTGCCAGCAGCCAGTCCGGGACTAGCCGTAAAAATGAGCAGTTCTTC.

The chain carries TRBV28 and TRBJ2-4; 12 bases map to TRBD2. Germline V gene lookup returns CDR1 MDHEN and CDR2 SYDVKM. The CDR3 length is 17 residues. The V segment lost 1 base and the J segment 4 bases; nucleotides outside the gene matches: 5. The CDR3 nucleotides are TGTGCCAGCAGTTTATTAGGGCTAGCGGGAGGGAAAAACATTCAGTACTTC. Its protein product is CASSLLGLAGGKNIQYF.

The chain joins TRBV20-1 to TRBJ2-5, with 7 bases identical to TRBD2. In germline, CDR1 is DFQATT, CDR2 SNEGSKA (reference sequence). The CDR3 is made up of 15 amino acids. V lost 6 bases to trimming and J lost 5 bases; unmatched junction nucleotides: 15. In DNA form, the CDR3 reads TGCAGTGCCCCTCTTACCGGGACTAAGGTTGAGACCCAGTACTTC. It is translated as CSAPLTGTKVETQYF.

The J gene is TRBJ2-2, the V gene TRBV13; TRBD1 matches at 8 bases. The V gene's germline CDR1 is PRHDT and CDR2 FYEKMQ (reference sequence). Trimming took 8 bases from V and 4 from J; bases not matched to a gene: 9. CDR3 length equals 15 residues. In nucleotides, the CDR3 is TGTGCCAGCGGACCGGGACAGGCTAGCACCGGGGAGCTGTTTTTT. It yields the protein CASGPGQASTGELFF.

The chain combines TRBV28 with TRBJ1-2, with 11 nucleotides matching TRBD1. The CDR3 is 16 amino acids. V was pared by 5 bases and J by 7 bases, with 12 bases of the junction left unmatched. Germline CDR1 MDHEN, CDR2 SYDVKM. Written as DNA, the CDR3 is TGTGCCAGCAGTATCCTCCTACTTGGGACAGGGGGTGGCTACACCTTC. It yields the protein CASSILLLGTGGGYTF.

This clonotype was observed a handful of times. The chain joins TRBV9 to TRBJ2-5, with 8 bases aligning to TRBD2. This CDR3 comprises 17 residues. The junction had 9 bases not matched to a gene; V was cut back by 0 bases and J by 2 bases. CDR1 is SGDLS, CDR2 YYNGEE, per germline. DNA for the CDR3: TGTGCCAGCAGCGTAGCGGGGGGGGCCTACCTTCAAGAGACCCAGTACTTC. Its translation: CASSVAGGAYLQETQYF.

This clonotype was seen a few times. CDR3 sequence (DNA): TGTGCCAGCAGTGCCGGGCAGGGCCCCAAACCCTACAATGAGCAGTTCTTC. Its protein is CASSAGQGPKPYNEQFF. The chain has TRBV12-3 or TRBV12-4 and TRBJ2-1; the D gene is possibly TRBD1 (5 bases). Trimming took off 5 bases at V and 2 bases at J, with 19 bases between the two ends. This CDR3 region has 17 residues.

This clonotype was counted only a few times. The rearrangement joins TRBV3-1 to TRBJ1-6; possible D gene TRBD1, 5 bases. Germline values: CDR1 LGHDT, CDR2 YNNKEL (reference sequence). V lost 4 bases and J 7 bases, leaving 11 bases between the germline ends. This CDR3 is 14 amino acids long. Written as DNA, the CDR3 is TGTGCCAGCAGCCTCCAGGGCACGAATTCACCCCTCCACTTT. Residues: CASSLQGTNSPLHF.

This clonotype was recorded a few times. The chain employs TRBV20-1 and TRBJ2-5; D is possibly TRBD1 (6 bases). Trimming removed 6 bases at V and 4 bases at J, with 15 bases between. The CDR3 is made up of 13 amino acids. Germline assignment: CDR1 DFQATT and CDR2 SNEGSKA (reference sequence). For the CDR3, the DNA is TGCAGTGCCACTAGGACAGTTGGAGAGACCCAGTACTTC. Protein sequence: CSATRTVGETQYF.

The chain uses TRBV7-9 and TRBJ2-2, with D possibly TRBD2 on 5 matching bases. CDR1 and CDR2 from the germline V gene are SEHNR and FQNEAQ (reference sequence). The CDR3 length is 14 residues. V gave up 3 bases and J gave up 5 bases, with 10 bases separating them. CDR3 protein: CASSLEVSTGELFF. The CDR3 coding sequence is TGTGCCAGCAGCTTGGAGGTTTCGACCGGGGAGCTGTTTTTT.

This clonotype was detected a few times. This chain uses TRBV2 with TRBJ2-1, with 8 bases matching TRBD2. With V trimmed by 7 bases and J by 4 bases, 12 bases remained unmatched. Germline CDR1 SNHLY, CDR2 FYNNEI. CDR3 size: 16 residues. The chain's CDR3 is CASIGSGTTRYNEQFF. As DNA, the CDR3 is TGTGCCAGCATAGGTAGCGGGACCACTAGGTACAATGAGCAGTTCTTC.

The chain recombines TRBV21-1 with TRBJ2-5; the D call in the table, TRBD1, was not verified against the DNA. TRBV21-1 is a listed pseudogene. This CDR3 has 14 amino acids. CDR3 coding DNA: TGTGCCAGCAGCACGACAGGGGGTTTCGAGACCCAGTACTTC. Protein sequence: CASSTTGGFETQYF.

As to this clonotype: A read error is likely, as this CDR3 ends without the conserved phenylalanine or tryptophan. Because the CDR3's place on the DNA is in doubt, the DNA is left out and the CDR3 is given as listed by TCRdb. V is TRBV24-1 and J is TRBJ2-1; the table assigns TRBD1, which was not confirmed against the DNA. Germline V gene data show CDR1 as KGHDR and CDR2 as SFDVKD. The CDR3 region is 9 residues in length, termini included. This chain's CDR3 is CARAPELVR.

This clonotype was recorded a few times. The rearrangement joins TRBV12-3 or TRBV12-4 to TRBJ2-3, with 7 bases aligning to TRBD1. This CDR3 has 17 residues. The ends lost 6 bases at V and 8 bases at J; junction bases unmatched: 20. The CDR3 DNA follows: TGTGCCAGCAGCCCGCCCCCCGGCAAGGGGGCATTGGGTACGCAGTATTTT. Protein: CASSPPPGKGALGTQYF.

Only a few counts were recorded for this clonotype. The chain recombines TRBV7-9 with TRBJ1-4, with D maybe TRBD1 (6 bases). CDR1 is SEHNR, CDR2 FQNEAQ, per germline (reference sequence). The CDR3 extends over 15 amino acids. Trimming removed 1 base at V and 4 bases at J, with 10 bases between. The CDR3 nucleotides read TGTGCCAGCAGCTTAGGCTCAGGGGATAATGAAAAACTGTTTTTT. Protein: CASSLGSGDNEKLFF.

In this sample, this clonotype turned up a few times. This chain's CDR3 is CSARRTGSYEQYF. Written as DNA, the CDR3 is TGCAGTGCTAGGCGAACAGGGAGTTACGAGCAGTACTTC. The chain combines TRBV20-1 with TRBJ2-7; possible D gene TRBD1, 6 bases. Germline CDR1 and CDR2: DFQATT and SNEGSKA (reference sequence). The CDR3 totals 13 residues. Deletions cut 3 bases from V and 4 bases from J, with 13 bases between.

The chain employs TRBV12-3 or TRBV12-4 and TRBJ1-1; D gene uncertain. The CDR3 covers 14 residues. Trimming pared 4 bases from V and 0 bases from J, leaving 9 bases between. CDR3 in amino acids: CASSSTDLNTEAFF. In nucleotides, the CDR3 is TGTGCCAGCAGTTCAACAGATTTGAACACTGAAGCTTTCTTT.

This rearrangement joins TRBV7-2 to TRBJ2-5; maybe TRBD1 (6 bases). The V gene lost 7 bases and the J gene lost 5 bases, with 17 bases spanning the gap. Germline V gene data show CDR1 as SGHTA and CDR2 as FQGNSA. The CDR3 has 14 amino acids. Written as DNA, the CDR3 is TGTGCCAGCACCCCTGGACAGCTTCGGGAGACCCAGTACTTC. It yields the protein CASTPGQLRETQYF.

This clonotype was counted between two and nine times. The chain recombines TRBV5-1 with TRBJ2-7, with 8 bases fitting TRBD2. Germline-derived CDR1 and CDR2 are SGHRS and YFSETQ. This CDR3 contains 15 residues. The junction had 6 bases not matched to a gene; V was cut back by 2 bases and J by 2 bases. The CDR3 DNA follows: TGCGCCAGCAGCTTCCGGGAGGGGGTCACCTACGAGCAGTACTTC. It codes for CASSFREGVTYEQYF.

The V gene is TRBV20-1, the J gene TRBJ2-1; D may be TRBD1 (5 bases). Per the germline V gene, CDR1 is DFQATT and CDR2 is SNEGSKA (reference sequence). The V and J ends lost 6 bases and 5 bases respectively, with 20 bases between them. The CDR3 covers 15 residues. CDR3 nucleotides: TGCAGTGCCCCCTCGGATAGGGGCTCGGACAATGAGCAGTTCTTC. Protein product: CSAPSDRGSDNEQFF.

This chain joins TRBV12-3 or TRBV12-4 and TRBJ2-7, with D uncertain. Deletions cut 3 bases from V and 0 bases from J, with 9 bases between. This CDR3 has 14 residues. CDR3 DNA: TGTGCCAGCAGTTTGCGCTCCTACTCCTACGAGCAGTACTTC. Protein sequence: CASSLRSYSYEQYF.

A few counts support this clonotype. This chain uses TRBV12-3 or TRBV12-4 with TRBJ2-6; tentatively, D is TRBD2 (7 bases). Trimming removed 5 bases from V and 4 bases from J, with 15 bases in between. The CDR3 is made up of 16 amino acids. CDR3 DNA sequence: TGTGCCAGCAGTGGAGGGGGGGCGCCCGGGGCCAACGTCCTGACTTTC. Protein sequence: CASSGGGAPGANVLTF.